The 3 T cell receptor beta chains presented below share a single source sample, sequenced in a study of blood T cell repertoires in COVID-19. Using immunoSEQ multiplex PCR, the repertoire was profiled, and TCRdb retains in-frame clones only, with some absent. This table has about 130,000 clones, roughly 90% appearing once. The sequenced sample consisted of peripheral blood. The receptors were gathered from a man between 60 and 70 years old with COVID-19, enrolled during active disease.

The chain has TRBV3-1 (or the pseudogene TRBV3-2) and TRBJ2-7; 8 nucleotides agree with TRBD1. The CDR3 has 14 residues. V dropped 5 bases and J dropped 1; count of bases not matched to a gene: 4. Germline values: CDR1 LGHDT, CDR2 YNNKEL (reference sequence). This CDR3 is CASSTRQGSYEQYF. The CDR3 DNA sequence: TGTGCCAGCAGCACCCGACAGGGGTCCTACGAGCAGTACTTC.

The CDR3, as DNA: TGTGCCAGCAGCCAAGAGCTAGCGGGAGTCACCACAGATACGCAGTATTTT. Amino acids: CASSQELAGVTTDTQYF. J is TRBJ2-3 and V is TRBV14, with 10 bases matching TRBD2. The CDR3 runs 17 residues. Germline loops: CDR1 SGHDN, CDR2 FVKESK. After removal of 0 bases from V and 2 bases from J, the junction contained 5 bases not matched to a gene.

DNA of the CDR3: TGTGCCAGCAGCCTCCGGGACACGGACTACGAGCAGTACTTC. It translates to CASSLRDTDYEQYF. This rearrangement joins TRBV7-6 to TRBJ2-7, with a tentative D call TRBD1 (6 bases). Germline CDR1 and CDR2: SGHVS and FNYEAQ. The CDR3 is 14 amino acids. V was clipped by 5 bases and J by 3 bases, with 14 bases between them.